Following are 16 T cell receptor beta chains from one sample sequenced in a study of T cell changes during pregnancy in multiple sclerosis. TCRdb's copy holds only in-frame clones and misses some; the assay was immunoSEQ multiplex PCR. The table shows around 92,000 clones, with about 93% occurring only once. Material: peripheral blood, obtained in the first trimester of pregnancy. All receptors come from a female donor with multiple sclerosis, enrolled in a pregnancy study.

This chain uses TRBV7-6 with TRBJ1-3, with a tentative D call TRBD1 (6 bases). This CDR3 comprises 15 residues. Germline V gene sequence: CDR1 SGHVS, CDR2 FNYEAQ. The ends were cut back, 5 bases at V and 0 bases at J, with 11 bases in the middle. The CDR3 sequence: CASSPGASSGNTIYF. The CDR3 nucleotides are TGTGCCAGCAGCCCAGGGGCCAGCTCTGGAAACACCATATATTTT.

The CDR3 nucleotides are TGTGCCAGCAGTGAATTAGGGGCCGAGTCCTACGAGCAGTACTTC. This gives the protein CASSELGAESYEQYF. The rearrangement links TRBV25-1 to TRBJ2-7, with a weak D call TRBD1 (5 bases). In germline, CDR1 is MGHDK, CDR2 SYGVNS. This CDR3 comprises 15 residues. With 1 base removed from V and 1 base from J, the gap between germline ends came to 11 bases.

This chain uses TRBV6-5 with TRBJ2-7; 7 positions match TRBD1. Losses at the gene ends were 4 bases for V and 3 bases for J; bases not matched to a gene: 3. This CDR3 spans 13 amino acids. Germline loops: CDR1 MNHEY, CDR2 SVGAGI. The CDR3 here is CASSSRDSYEQYF. CDR3 bases: TGTGCCAGCAGTTCTCGGGACAGCTACGAGCAGTACTTC.

The rearrangement uses TRBV7-9 and TRBJ2-3; possible D gene TRBD1, 5 bases. Germline loops: CDR1 SEHNR, CDR2 FQNEAQ (reference sequence). The CDR3 contains 14 residues. V was pared by 5 bases and J by 6 bases, with 15 bases between. The chain's CDR3 is CASSTTLGADTQYF. Written as DNA, the CDR3 is TGTGCCAGCAGCACAACCTTAGGGGCGGATACGCAGTATTTT.

The V call is TRBV6-1, the J call TRBJ2-7; TRBD2 agrees at 8 bases. Trimming took 6 bases from V and 0 from J; bases not matched to a gene: 4. Germline-derived CDR1 and CDR2 are MNHNS and SASEGT. This CDR3 is built from 14 residues. The CDR3 DNA reads as TGTGCCAGCAGATTAGCGGGATTCTCCTACGAGCAGTACTTC. As protein: CASRLAGFSYEQYF.

V usage is TRBV9 and J usage is TRBJ2-5, with 7 bases aligning to TRBD2. V dropped 4 bases and J dropped 1; count of bases not matched to a gene: 10. Germline V gives CDR1 SGDLS, CDR2 YYNGEE. The CDR3 has 16 amino acids. The CDR3 bases are TGTGCCAGCAGCCTCTCGGAGCGGGGTACCCAAGAGACCCAGTACTTC. It specifies CASSLSERGTQETQYF.

The count of this clone is one. V usage is TRBV18 and J usage is TRBJ1-2; 7 nucleotides agree with TRBD1. The J segment lost 7 bases and the V segment lost 3 bases, leaving 8 bases of the junction unmatched. CDR3 length equals 14 residues. Germline loops: CDR1 KGHSH, CDR2 LQKENI. CDR3 sequence reads: CASSPLQGLVGYTF. CDR3 in DNA: TGTGCCAGCTCACCCTTACAGGGGTTGGTTGGCTACACCTTC.

This chain connects TRBV4-1 to TRBJ2-3; 9 nucleotides align to TRBD2. Trimming took 4 bases from V and 7 from J; bases not matched to a gene: 6. Germline CDR1 and CDR2: MGHRA and YSYEKL. The CDR3 runs 14 residues. CDR3: CASSPGLAVNTQYF. The CDR3 DNA reads as TGCGCCAGCAGCCCGGGACTAGCAGTCAATACGCAGTATTTT.

CDR3 nucleotides: TGTGCCAGCAGCCGGGGGGGCGGGAATGAGCAGTTCTTC. This encodes CASSRGGGNEQFF. The chain joins TRBV2 to TRBJ2-1, with 8 bases fitting TRBD2. This CDR3 has 13 amino acids. The V gene's germline CDR1 is SNHLY and CDR2 FYNNEI. The trim removed 6 bases at V and 7 bases at J, leaving 5 bases unmatched.

There are a few counts of this clone. The V gene is TRBV15, the J gene TRBJ2-3; 12 bases fit TRBD1. The germline CDR1 and CDR2 sequences are LNHNV and YYDKDF (reference sequence). The CDR3 consists of 16 residues. J gave up 5 bases and V 3 bases, and 6 bases lay outside the gene matches. DNA for the CDR3: TGTGCCACCAGCAGCGGGGACAGGGGGCGAGAAGATACGCAGTATTTT. It codes for CATSSGDRGREDTQYF.

The CDR3 sequence: CASSLDRDTEAFF. The CDR3 DNA sequence: TGCGCCAGCAGCTTGGACAGGGATACTGAAGCTTTCTTT. The gene calls are TRBV5-1 and TRBJ1-1, with D possibly matching TRBD1 (6 bases). The CDR3 spans 13 residues. Trimming removed 0 bases from V and 5 bases from J, with 8 bases in between. The germline V gene encodes CDR1 SGHRS and CDR2 YFSETQ.

The table lists this clone with a count of one. The rearrangement links TRBV5-1 to TRBJ2-1, with TRBD2 matching over 14 bases. The germline CDR1 and CDR2 sequences are SGHRS and YFSETQ. The CDR3 is 18 residues long. The junction had 8 bases not matched to a gene; V was cut back by 3 bases and J by 3 bases. In DNA, the CDR3 is TGCGCCAGCAGCTACGGGACTAGCGGGGGCCGCAACTACAATGAGCAGTTCTTC. Its protein product is CASSYGTSGGRNYNEQFF.

This chain connects TRBV6-1 to TRBJ1-1, with 7 nucleotides matching TRBD1. The CDR3 consists of 13 residues. Germline assignment: CDR1 MNHNS and CDR2 SASEGT. The J segment lost 3 bases and the V segment lost 8 bases, leaving 6 bases of the junction unmatched. In nucleotides, the CDR3 is TGTGCCAGCCTGGGGGACAGCTACACTGAAGCTTTCTTT. This sequence encodes CASLGDSYTEAFF.

The chain joins TRBV9 to TRBJ1-6; D not certain. Germline assignment: CDR1 SGDLS and CDR2 YYNGEE. Trimming removed 0 bases from V and 8 bases from J, with 3 bases in between. The CDR3 consists of 12 residues. CDR3 nucleotides: TGTGCCAGCAGCGTAGGCGATTCACCCCTCCACTTT. This gives the protein CASSVGDSPLHF.

The chain links TRBV6-4 to TRBJ2-3; a possible D gene is TRBD2 (5 bases). This CDR3 region has 18 residues. Per germline, CDR1 MRHNA and CDR2 SNTAGT. With 0 bases removed from V and 4 bases from J, the gap between germline ends came to 20 bases. The CDR3 bases are TGTGCCAGCAGTGACTCCCCCCTAGCCCGCGAAAACCCAGATACGCAGTATTTT. It encodes CASSDSPLARENPDTQYF.

The chain has TRBV7-6 and TRBJ2-3, with D maybe TRBD2 (5 bases). V gave up 5 bases and J gave up 6 bases, with 15 bases separating them. The germline V gene encodes CDR1 SGHVS and CDR2 FNYEAQ. The CDR3 sequence is 14 residues long. CDR3 nucleotide sequence: TGTGCCAGCAGCAAGACGGACTCTCCCGATACGCAGTATTTT. Protein product: CASSKTDSPDTQYF.